This TCR beta chain was sequenced for a study of OX40 agonist ivuxolimab in advanced cancers. Germline V gene sequence: CDR1 LNHDA, CDR2 SQIVND (reference sequence). This CDR3 contains 15 residues. Deletions cut 1 base from V and 7 bases from J, with 14 bases between. Generated by immunoSEQ multiplex PCR, the TCRdb table keeps only in-frame clones and is missing some. Here the sample spans 45,000 to 65,000 clones, around 90% being singletons. The chain is built from TRBV19 and TRBJ1-5; D is perhaps TRBD1 (5 bases). This clonotype was obtained from an adult with an advanced solid tumor such as melanoma, head and neck, liver or kidney cancer. The source material was CD4+ or CD8+ T cells sorted from blood, sampled in a trial of the OX40 agonist ivuxolimab. The CDR3 nucleotides read TGTGCCAGTAGTATAGGTCCGTCAGGGTTCCAGCCCCAGCATTTT. Protein sequence: CASSIGPSGFQPQHF.